These 19 T cell receptor beta chains were sequenced from one sample in a study of blood T cell repertoires in COVID-19. Here immunoSEQ multiplex PCR was the method, and the copy in TCRdb shows in-frame clones only, minus some. In the table there are some 260,000 clones, just under 85% of which are singletons. Specimen: peripheral blood. The receptor source for this set is a man older than 75 with acute or convalescent COVID-19.

This rearrangement joins TRBV27 to TRBJ1-1; 7 nucleotides match TRBD1. The J segment lost 0 bases and the V segment lost 7 bases, leaving 8 bases of the junction unmatched. The CDR3 is made up of 15 amino acids. Germline CDR1 reads MNHEY; CDR2 reads SMNVEV (reference sequence). The CDR3 spells CASKWTGTLNTEAFF. DNA of the CDR3: TGTGCCAGCAAGTGGACAGGAACCTTGAACACTGAAGCTTTCTTT.

The chain joins TRBV5-6 to TRBJ1-4, with 7 bases fitting TRBD1. The junction had 3 bases not matched to a gene; V was cut back by 2 bases and J by 5 bases. CDR1 is SGHDT and CDR2 is YYEEEE in the germline V gene. The CDR3 length is 14 residues. The CDR3 sequence: CASSFGTENEKLFF. CDR3 in DNA: TGTGCCAGCAGCTTCGGGACAGAGAATGAAAAACTGTTTTTT.

The chain has TRBV30 and TRBJ1-2, with D unclear. Between the trimmed V and J ends, which lost 3 bases and 5 bases, there was a span of 16 bases. The CDR3 extends over 14 amino acids. Germline V gives CDR1 GTSNPN, CDR2 SVGIG (reference sequence). CDR3 sequence reads: CAWRSGIEVYGYTF. Written as DNA, the CDR3 is TGTGCCTGGAGGTCGGGGATCGAAGTTTATGGCTACACCTTC.

The chain uses TRBV5-1 and TRBJ2-1; D not resolved. The CDR3 has 11 residues. V lost 3 bases and J lost 8, with 6 bases in between. Germline assignment: CDR1 SGHRS and CDR2 YFSETQ. The chain's CDR3 is CASSSYYEQFF. The CDR3 DNA follows: TGCGCCAGCAGCTCGTATTATGAGCAGTTCTTC.

The gene calls are TRBV11-2 and TRBJ2-7, with D possibly TRBD1 on 6 matching bases. This CDR3 contains 14 residues. V gave up 3 bases and J gave up 6 bases, with 15 bases separating them. Germline CDR1 SGHAT, CDR2 FQNNGV. Written as DNA, the CDR3 is TGTGCCAGCAGCTTGGCAGGGGCCCCTTCCGAGCAGTACTTC. Protein sequence: CASSLAGAPSEQYF.

The chain uses TRBV5-5 and TRBJ1-2; D is ambiguous. Trimming removed 2 bases from V and 2 bases from J, with 13 bases in between. This CDR3 is built from 15 residues. Germline V lookup: CDR1 SGHKS, CDR2 YYEKEE (reference sequence). CDR3 sequence: CASSFGDLLNYGYTF. In DNA form, the CDR3 reads TGTGCCAGCAGCTTTGGTGACTTGCTCAACTATGGCTACACCTTC.

The chain carries TRBV11-2 and TRBJ2-7; 7 bases agree with TRBD1. This CDR3 is 14 amino acids long. CDR1 and CDR2 from the germline V gene are SGHAT and FQNNGV. Germline trimming cut 6 bases from V and 7 bases from J; bases unmatched to any gene: 12. CDR3 sequence (DNA): TGTGCCAGCAGGAAATTTGGACAGGTCCGGGAGCAGTACTTC. Encoded protein: CASRKFGQVREQYF. The variable domain in full, with the rest retrieved from reference TRBV11-2 and TRBJ2-7, is EAGVAQSPRYKIIEKRQSVAFWCNPISGHATLYWYQQILGQGPKLLIQFQNNGVVDDSQLPKDRFSAERLKGVDSTLKIQPAKLEDSAVYLCASRKFGQVREQYFGPGTRLTVT.

The genes are TRBV6-5 and TRBJ2-3, with D hard to call. V was trimmed by 2 bases and J by 4 bases, leaving 10 bases between them. The CDR3 runs to 14 residues. Germline lookup yields CDR1 MNHEY and CDR2 SVGAGI. In DNA form, the CDR3 reads TGTGCCAGCAGTTACCCCCCAGGTTCAGATACGCAGTATTTT. Amino acids: CASSYPPGSDTQYF.

This clone came up once. CDR3: CASSLDIRGDTQYF. The DNA for the CDR3 is TGTGCCAGCAGCTTAGATATTCGGGGGGATACGCAGTATTTT. The genes are TRBV7-3 and TRBJ2-3, with TRBD2 as a possible D gene (6 bases). V was clipped by 2 bases and J by 6 bases, with 12 bases between them. The CDR3 runs 14 residues. In germline, CDR1 is SGHTA, CDR2 FQGTGA.

V usage is TRBV6-2 or TRBV6-3 and J usage is TRBJ2-7; D unclear. This CDR3 spans 16 amino acids. V shed 2 bases and J shed 5 bases, with 19 bases lying between them. From germline, CDR1 is MNHEY and CDR2 SVGEGT. The CDR3 region has the DNA TGTGCCAGCAGTTACACCCGGCCGCAGCGTCTTAACGAGCAGTACTTC. Protein sequence: CASSYTRPQRLNEQYF.

This rearrangement joins TRBV5-1 to TRBJ1-1; D might be TRBD1 (6 bases). CDR3 size: 13 residues. The V end lost 4 bases, the J end lost 1 base, and 8 bases lay between the germline ends. Germline V CDR1 and CDR2: SGHRS, YFSETQ. The DNA of the CDR3 is TGCGCCAGCAGCCGGGGGGCGAACACTGAAGCTTTCTTT. Residues: CASSRGANTEAFF.

This chain links TRBV27 with TRBJ1-6; weak D call: TRBD1 (5 bases). The germline CDR1 and CDR2 sequences are MNHEY and SMNVEV (reference sequence). The CDR3 spans 17 residues. V dropped 0 bases and J dropped 6 bases, with 15 bases sitting between them. Written as DNA, the CDR3 is TGTGCCAGCAGTTTATCATACAGGCGCGGATCTAATTCACCCCTCCACTTT. The encoded protein is CASSLSYRRGSNSPLHF.

This chain joins TRBV10-3 and TRBJ2-1; 10 bases line up with TRBD1. J was trimmed by 6 bases and V by 6 bases; bases with no gene match: 8. This CDR3 has 15 residues. Germline V gene sequence: CDR1 ENHRY, CDR2 SYGVKD. The CDR3 region is CAIRPGQGPLNEQFF. The CDR3 DNA reads TGTGCCATCAGACCGGGACAGGGGCCTCTCAATGAGCAGTTCTTC.

This sequence joins TRBV7-8 and TRBJ1-6; D gene ambiguous. Trimming took off 5 bases at V and 10 bases at J, with 12 bases between the two ends. Looked up from germline, CDR1 is SGHVS and CDR2 is FQNEAQ. The CDR3 covers 13 residues. CDR3 nucleotides: TGTGCCAGCAGCCTGGGCTCAAAATCACCCCTCCACTTT. Translating gives CASSLGSKSPLHF.

V gene TRBV19 combines with J gene TRBJ1-1; D remains ambiguous. Germline V lookup: CDR1 LNHDA, CDR2 SQIVND (reference sequence). The CDR3 sequence is 11 residues long. Trimming took 5 bases from V and 7 from J, leaving 8 bases between them. CDR3 coding DNA: TGTGCCAGTAGTGTTCGGGGTGAAGCTTTCTTT. It translates to CASSVRGEAFF. Together with reference TRBV19 and TRBJ1-1, the CDR3 gives the full variable domain: DGGITQSPKYLFRKEGQNVTLSCEQNLNHDAMYWYRQDPGQGLRLIYYSQIVNDFQKGDIAEGYSVSREKKESFPLTVTSAQKNPTAFYLCASSVRGEAFFGQGTRLTVV.

The CDR3 DNA sequence: TGTGCCAGCAGTTTCTGGACAGGGGGCAGGTACGAGCAGTACTTC. Amino acids: CASSFWTGGRYEQYF. The V call is TRBV27, the J call TRBJ2-7; 11 bases match TRBD1. V trimming: 3 bases; J trimming: 4 bases; junction bases outside the gene matches: 5. The germline CDR1 and CDR2 sequences are MNHEY and SMNVEV (reference sequence). The CDR3 has 15 residues.

The V gene is TRBV28, the J gene TRBJ2-1; 11 positions agree with TRBD1. The CDR3 spans 16 residues. The germline V gene encodes CDR1 MDHEN and CDR2 SYDVKM. V shed 5 bases and J 6 bases; nucleotides not matched to a gene: 9. The CDR3: CASSPPSGTGGNEQFF. CDR3 DNA: TGTGCCAGCAGTCCACCCTCCGGGACAGGGGGCAATGAGCAGTTCTTC. Combining the CDR3 with reference TRBV28 and TRBJ2-1 gives the whole variable domain DVKVTQSSRYLVKRTGEKVFLECVQDMDHENMFWYRQDPGLGLRLIYFSYDVKMKEKGDIPEGYSVSREKKERFSLILESASTNQTSMYLCASSPPSGTGGNEQFFGPGTRLTVL.

V gene TRBV18 combines with J gene TRBJ2-7; 7 bases are shared with TRBD2. The junction had 10 bases not matched to a gene; V was cut back by 6 bases and J by 2 bases. Per germline, CDR1 KGHSH and CDR2 LQKENI. The CDR3 totals 15 residues. CDR3 residues: CASSSLGTNAYEQYF. Written as DNA, the CDR3 is TGTGCCAGCTCGTCACTAGGGACTAATGCCTACGAGCAGTACTTC.

The rearrangement joins TRBV25-1 to TRBJ2-2; 8 nucleotides line up with TRBD1. The junction had 10 bases not matched to a gene; V was cut back by 8 bases and J by 5 bases. Germline assignment: CDR1 MGHDK and CDR2 SYGVNS. The CDR3 sequence is 15 residues long. CDR3 in amino acids: CASSLGGQATGELFF. CDR3 DNA sequence: TGTGCCAGCTCATTAGGGGGACAGGCAACCGGGGAGCTGTTTTTT.